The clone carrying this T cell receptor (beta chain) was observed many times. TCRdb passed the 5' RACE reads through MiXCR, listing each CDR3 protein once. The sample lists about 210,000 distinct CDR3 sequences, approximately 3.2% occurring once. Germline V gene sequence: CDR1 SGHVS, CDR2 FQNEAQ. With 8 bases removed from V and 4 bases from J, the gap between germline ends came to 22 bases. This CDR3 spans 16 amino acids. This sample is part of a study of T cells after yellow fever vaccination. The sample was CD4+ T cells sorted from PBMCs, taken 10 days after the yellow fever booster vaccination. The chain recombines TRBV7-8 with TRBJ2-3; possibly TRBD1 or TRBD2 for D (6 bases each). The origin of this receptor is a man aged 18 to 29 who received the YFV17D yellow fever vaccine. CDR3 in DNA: TGTGCCAGCGGCCCCTATCGGCTAGGGGGGCCAGATACGCAGTATTTT. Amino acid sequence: CASGPYRLGGPDTQYF.